Shown below are 14 T cell receptor beta chains from a single sample sequenced in a study of T cell repertoires in cytomegalovirus infection. TCRdb recomputed calls from the reads with MiXCR, one row per CDR3 protein. The table records around 310,000 distinct CDR3 sequences, about 28% of them present only once. These receptors have no known antigen. The sequencing used cultured PBMCs, collected from culture after CMV antigen stimulation. These receptors were obtained from a human donor in good health (CMV status not recorded). Some clones in this sample may be carry-over from other donors' samples.

This clonotype was picked up a small number of times. The gene calls are TRBV5-1 and TRBJ1-2, with D possibly TRBD1 on 5 matching bases. Germline CDR1 is SGHRS and CDR2 is YFSETQ. The CDR3 runs to 12 residues. V was cut by 4 bases and J by 7 bases, with 11 bases left in between. This chain's CDR3 is CASSGQGSGYTF. The CDR3 DNA reads as TGCGCCAGCAGCGGGCAGGGTAGTGGCTACACCTTC.

The CDR3 DNA reads as TGTGCCAGCAAACCGGGACAGGGCACGGGCACTGAAGCTTTCTTT. Protein sequence: CASKPGQGTGTEAFF. The genes are TRBV28 and TRBJ1-1, with 9 bases aligning to TRBD1. The ends lost 7 bases at V and 4 bases at J; junction bases unmatched: 10. Germline CDR1 reads MDHEN; CDR2 reads SYDVKM. This CDR3 has 15 amino acids.

This clonotype has a handful of counts. The rearrangement joins TRBV7-6 to TRBJ2-3, with D hard to call. Germline V CDR1 and CDR2: SGHVS, FNYEAQ. The V and J ends lost 2 bases and 5 bases respectively, with 11 bases between them. The CDR3 is made up of 14 amino acids. The CDR3 nucleotides read TGTGCCAGCAGCTTACCGGGTTTAATAGATACGCAGTATTTT. This encodes CASSLPGLIDTQYF.

The chain employs TRBV4-2 and TRBJ1-1; possibly TRBD1 for D (5 bases). The CDR3 has 15 amino acids. Germline lookup yields CDR1 LGHNA and CDR2 YNFKEQ. Trimming removed 0 bases at V and 3 bases at J, with 11 bases between. CDR3 sequence reads: CASSQESGEDTEAFF. CDR3 DNA sequence: TGTGCCAGCAGCCAAGAATCGGGGGAGGACACTGAAGCTTTCTTT.

V is TRBV27 and J is TRBJ1-3; weak D call: TRBD1 (6 bases). The V gene's germline CDR1 is MNHEY and CDR2 SMNVEV (reference sequence). CDR3 length: 14 residues. Trimming removed 7 bases from V and 2 bases from J, with 12 bases in between. CDR3 protein: CASTSGATGNTIYF. CDR3 coding DNA: TGTGCCAGCACCTCAGGGGCAACTGGAAACACCATATATTTT.

This clonotype was detected ten times or more. J is TRBJ1-1 and V is TRBV19, with 12 bases aligning to TRBD1. The CDR3 is 16 amino acids. Germline V gene lookup returns CDR1 LNHDA and CDR2 SQIVND (reference sequence). V lost 3 bases to trimming and J lost 5 bases; unmatched junction nucleotides: 7. CDR3 nucleotide sequence: TGTGCCAGTAGTATGGGACAGGGGGCTTATCGGACTGAAGCTTTCTTT. Protein sequence: CASSMGQGAYRTEAFF.

The gene calls are TRBV6-1 and TRBJ1-1, with a possible D match to TRBD1 (6 bases). The germline V and J ends were trimmed by 6 bases and 0 bases, with 11 bases remaining between them. Germline CDR1 MNHNS, CDR2 SASEGT. This CDR3 has 14 residues. CDR3 nucleotide sequence: TGTGCCAGCAGAGGACAGTCCTTGAACACTGAAGCTTTCTTT. It translates to CASRGQSLNTEAFF.

This clonotype was counted a few times. The V and J genes are TRBV14 and TRBJ2-7; TRBD2 matches 8 bases. V lost 4 bases to trimming and J lost 6 bases; unmatched junction nucleotides: 14. The CDR3 is made up of 16 amino acids. CDR1 SGHDN and CDR2 FVKESK come from the germline V gene. Here the CDR3 DNA reads TGTGCCAGCAGCCGTATCGGGGGGGGCTCTTTTGGCGAGCAGTACTTC. It translates to CASSRIGGGSFGEQYF.

This clonotype was counted ten times or more. The rearrangement uses TRBV19 and TRBJ1-1; D gene unclear. Germline CDR1 and CDR2: LNHDA and SQIVND (reference sequence). This CDR3 has 13 amino acids. The V gene lost 3 bases and the J gene lost 1 base, with 6 bases spanning the gap. The CDR3 loop is CASSIAANTEAFF. The CDR3 DNA reads as TGTGCCAGTAGTATTGCAGCGAACACTGAAGCTTTCTTT.

This clonotype appeared a few times. This chain links TRBV25-1 with TRBJ2-1; D not certain. V dropped 5 bases and J dropped 6 bases, with 14 bases sitting between them. The germline V gene encodes CDR1 MGHDK and CDR2 SYGVNS. The CDR3 runs 14 residues. CDR3 DNA: TGTGCCAGCAGTCCGCACAGTTCCGTCAATGAGCAGTTCTTC. Protein sequence: CASSPHSSVNEQFF.

In this sample, this clonotype turned up once. The chain links TRBV24-1 to TRBJ1-5; tentatively, D is TRBD1 (6 bases). V dropped 5 bases and J dropped 7 bases, with 11 bases sitting between them. The CDR3 consists of 13 residues. Germline loops: CDR1 KGHDR, CDR2 SFDVKD. The CDR3 protein is CATSVAGEQPQHF. CDR3 coding DNA: TGTGCCACCAGTGTAGCAGGGGAGCAGCCCCAGCATTTT.

This clonotype was seen many times. The chain employs TRBV28 and TRBJ1-2; D is possibly TRBD1 (5 bases). Germline values: CDR1 MDHEN, CDR2 SYDVKM. The ends were cut back, 8 bases at V and 2 bases at J, with 21 bases in the middle. This CDR3 is built from 16 residues. CDR3 in DNA: TGTGCCAGCTCCTTCTTCTGGGGCAGCACAAACTATGGCTACACCTTC. Translated, it gives CASSFFWGSTNYGYTF.

This clonotype was detected a few times. V is TRBV12-3 or TRBV12-4 and J is TRBJ1-2; the D is unclear. The CDR3 is 12 amino acids. Trimming shortened V by 6 bases and J by 1 base, and 6 bases separated the two germline ends. CDR3 region: CASRSDNYGYTF. CDR3 nucleotide sequence: TGTGCCAGCAGGTCGGATAACTATGGCTACACCTTC.

The CDR3 spells CAWSSGNTGELFF. The CDR3 DNA is TGTGCCTGGAGTTCGGGGAACACCGGGGAGCTGTTTTTT. This chain joins TRBV30 and TRBJ2-2; D call uncertain. There are 13 residues in the CDR3. Between the trimmed V and J ends, which lost 2 bases and 1 base, there was a span of 5 bases. Germline CDR1 and CDR2: GTSNPN and SVGIG (reference sequence). Full variable domain (missing parts from reference TRBV30 and TRBJ2-2): SQTIHQWPATLVQPVGSPLSLECTVEGTSNPNLYWYRQAAGRGLQLLFYSVGIGQISSEVPQNLSASRPQDRQFILSSKKLLLSDSGFYLCAWSSGNTGELFFGEGSRLTVL.